One T cell receptor beta chain is described in this entry. What it recognizes is unknown. This record belongs to a study of cytomegalovirus exposure and HLA in healthy donors. On the study more broadly: Unique TCR beta sequences numbering 117 million came from 190 million or so T cells in an earlier analysis.

The PCR employed 60 Vbeta primers together with 13 Jbeta primers. The method was immunoSEQ multiplex PCR; TCRdb's version includes in-frame clones alone and lacks a portion of them. The sample has tens of thousands of clones, less than 75% seen once. Whole-study results and caveats: Other equally common chains were less clonally expanded than HLA-associated TCR beta chains, a later analysis showed. Cytomegalovirus association was assigned to around 150 TCR beta chains.

Specimen: PBMCs. This sequence originates from a man aged 25 to 40 in good health and CMV-seronegative.

CDR3 loop: CASSTPQTGSRMNTEAFF. For the CDR3, the DNA is TGTGCCAGCAGCACCCCCCAGACAGGGTCCCGAATGAACACTGAAGCTTTCTTT. The chain is built from TRBV7-2 and TRBJ1-1; 7 bases match TRBD1. Germline V gene data show CDR1 as SGHTA and CDR2 as FQGNSA. The junction had 15 bases not matched to a gene; V was cut back by 5 bases and J by 0 bases. There are 18 residues in the CDR3.